One and the same sample provided the 8 T cell receptor beta chains below, sequenced in a study of cytomegalovirus exposure and HLA in healthy donors. The primer mix had 60 Vbeta and 13 Jbeta primers. The protocol was immunoSEQ multiplex PCR, while the TCRdb copy is restricted to in-frame clones and leaves out a portion. The sample includes roughly 89,000 clones, 65% of them seen just once. Sequencing was carried out using PBMCs. The source is a woman aged 50 to 60 in good health and CMV-seropositive.

This clone was observed many times. This rearrangement joins TRBV5-1 to TRBJ2-4; D not certain. There are 15 residues in the CDR3. Between the trimmed V and J ends, which lost 2 bases and 8 bases, there was a span of 17 bases. Germline lookup yields CDR1 SGHRS and CDR2 YFSETQ. The CDR3 DNA follows: TGCGCCAGCAGCTTAGATATGGGTCAGGCAGACATTCAGTACTTC. This sequence encodes CASSLDMGQADIQYF.

The chain combines TRBV29-1 with TRBJ1-2, with D hard to call. Looked up from germline, CDR1 is SQVTM and CDR2 is ANQGSEA. This CDR3 region has 14 residues. CDR3 coding DNA: TGCAGTCGCCCGGGAGGGAAAAGGTGGTATGGCTACACCTTC. Translated, it gives CSRPGGKRWYGYTF. Using reference TRBV29-1 and TRBJ1-2 for the parts outside the CDR3, the full variable domain is SAVISQKPSRDICQRGTSLTIQCQVDSQVTMMFWYRQQPGQSLTLIATANQGSEATYESGFVIDKFPISRPNLTFSTLTVSNMSPEDSSIYLCSRPGGKRWYGYTFGSGTRLTVV.

The rearrangement uses TRBV6-1 and TRBJ1-2, with 8 bases that match TRBD1. CDR1 is MNHNS, CDR2 SASEGT, per germline. J was trimmed by 4 bases and V by 3 bases; bases with no gene match: 7. This CDR3 is built from 15 residues. The CDR3: CASSDPGQASYGYTF. The DNA of the CDR3 is TGTGCCAGCAGTGACCCGGGACAGGCGTCCTATGGCTACACCTTC.

The sample holds many counts of this clone. The chain joins TRBV28 to TRBJ1-1, with D unresolved. The CDR3 runs to 14 residues. The V gene lost 4 bases and the J gene lost 1 base, with 10 bases spanning the gap. Germline V gene data show CDR1 as MDHEN and CDR2 as SYDVKM. The CDR3 DNA follows: TGTGCCAGCAGTTCCTCGGCGGGGAACACTGAAGCTTTCTTT. Amino acids: CASSSSAGNTEAFF. Full variable domain (outside the CDR3, taken from reference TRBV28 and TRBJ1-1): DVKVTQSSRYLVKRTGEKVFLECVQDMDHENMFWYRQDPGLGLRLIYFSYDVKMKEKGDIPEGYSVSREKKERFSLILESASTNQTSMYLCASSSSAGNTEAFFGQGTRLTVV.

The V gene is TRBV6-6, the J gene TRBJ2-7; 7 nucleotides match TRBD2. V gave up 2 bases and J gave up 2 bases; unmatched junction bases: 6. The germline gives CDR1 MNHNY, CDR2 SVGAGI (reference sequence). The CDR3 runs 15 residues. CDR3 coding DNA: TGTGCCAGCAGTTACCCCGAGGGGAGGGCCTACGAGCAGTACTTC. It yields the protein CASSYPEGRAYEQYF.

This chain connects TRBV11-3 to TRBJ2-2; 11 nucleotides match TRBD1. This CDR3 has 18 residues. CDR1 and CDR2 (germline): SGHNT, YENEEA. With 5 bases clipped from V and 6 bases from J, the junction kept 14 bases outside the gene matches. In DNA form, the CDR3 reads TGTGCCAGCAGCAGGGGGGACCCGGACAGGGGGCGCTCCGGGGAGCTGTTTTTT. Amino acids: CASSRGDPDRGRSGELFF.

The rearrangement joins TRBV30 to TRBJ1-2; TRBD1 aligns across 8 bases. Unmatched junction bases numbered 8, after V lost 2 bases and J lost 0 bases. The CDR3 loop spans 16 amino acids. Germline CDR1 and CDR2: GTSNPN and SVGIG (reference sequence). CDR3 residues: CAWSYRQGTPNYGYTF. CDR3 sequence (DNA): TGTGCCTGGAGTTACCGACAGGGGACTCCTAACTATGGCTACACCTTC.

The V call is TRBV6-6, the J call TRBJ2-5; tentatively, D is TRBD1 (6 bases). Trimming took 6 bases from V and 3 from J, leaving 11 bases between them. The CDR3 runs 13 residues. Germline V lookup: CDR1 MNHNY, CDR2 SVGAGI (reference sequence). The CDR3 DNA reads TGTGCCAGCAGCTCCAGGGGTGAAGAGACCCAGTACTTC. Its translation: CASSSRGEETQYF.